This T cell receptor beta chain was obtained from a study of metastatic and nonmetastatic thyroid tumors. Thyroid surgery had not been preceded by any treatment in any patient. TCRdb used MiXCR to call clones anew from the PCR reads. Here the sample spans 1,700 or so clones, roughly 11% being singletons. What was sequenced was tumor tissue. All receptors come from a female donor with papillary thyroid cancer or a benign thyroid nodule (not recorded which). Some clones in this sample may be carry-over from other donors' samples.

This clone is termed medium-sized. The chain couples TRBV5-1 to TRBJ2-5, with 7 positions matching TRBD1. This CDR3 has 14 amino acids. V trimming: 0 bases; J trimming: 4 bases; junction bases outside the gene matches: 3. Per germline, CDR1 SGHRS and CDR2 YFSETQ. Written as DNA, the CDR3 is TGCGCCAGCAGCTTGGGAGGGGGCAGAGAGACCCAGTACTTC. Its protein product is CASSLGGGRETQYF. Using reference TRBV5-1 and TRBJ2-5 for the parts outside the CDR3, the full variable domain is KAGVTQTPRYLIKTRGQQVTLSCSPISGHRSVSWYQQTPGQGLQFLFEYFSETQRNKGNFPGRFSGRQFSNSRSEMNVSTLELGDSALYLCASSLGGGRETQYFGPGTRLLVL.